The 5 T cell receptor beta chains below were found in one sample sequenced in a study of response to subunit inactivated influenza vaccine (dated by TCRdb to 2017 to 2018). To prepare the library, RT-PCR was applied. Sequencing took place on an Illumina HiSeq 2500. TCRdb reanalyzed the raw reads on its own, using fastp at Q25 for trimming and MiXCR for clone calling, and kept in-frame beta chains. CDR3 protein sequences are deduplicated, and each keeps its most common genes and DNA. The sample data list about 530,000 distinct CDR3 sequences, and 13% of these were observed just once. Around 13% of the sample goes to the ten largest clones. The time point tag for this specimen amounts to: 40 to 45 days after influenza vaccine administration. The source material was PBMCs from blood, sampled around seven weeks after vaccination. The receptors were sampled from a man aged 50-59 years who received an inactivated influenza vaccine. Donor details come from another sample of the same person, matched by shared clones.

The chain combines TRBV5-1 with TRBJ2-1, with TRBD2 as a possible D gene (6 bases). Per germline, CDR1 SGHRS and CDR2 YFSETQ. Trimming took off 2 bases at V and 3 bases at J, with 9 bases between the two ends. The CDR3 runs 14 residues. Written as DNA, the CDR3 is TGCGCCAGCAGCTTAAACGGGGGCTACAATGAGCAGTTCTTC. This gives the protein CASSLNGGYNEQFF.

The chain employs TRBV5-1 and TRBJ2-5; either TRBD1 or TRBD2 may fit D (6 bases each). The V gene lost 1 base and the J gene lost 5 bases, with 21 bases spanning the gap. Germline V gives CDR1 SGHRS, CDR2 YFSETQ. CDR3 length: 17 amino acids. CDR3 loop: CASSLRLLGGAGETQYF. Here the CDR3 DNA reads TGCGCCAGCAGCTTGCGGCTTTTGGGGGGCGCGGGTGAGACCCAGTACTTC.

This clonotype was counted at least ten times. The chain has TRBV11-2 and TRBJ2-7; no definite D call. Trimming stripped 6 bases from V and 1 base from J, with 13 bases between. The CDR3 runs 14 residues. Germline values: CDR1 SGHAT, CDR2 FQNNGV. The CDR3 bases are TGTGCCAGCAGTCGCGGCACCGAATCCTACGAGCAGTACTTC. Translation: CASSRGTESYEQYF.

This clonotype was seen at least ten times. J is TRBJ2-5 and V is TRBV29-1, with D maybe TRBD1 (6 bases). V lost 6 bases and J lost 4, with 15 bases in between. Looked up from germline, CDR1 is SQVTM and CDR2 is ANQGSEA. CDR3 length: 13 residues. The DNA for the CDR3 is TGCAGCGTGGGTCGTCAGGGGCGAGAGACCCAGTACTTC. Its protein product is CSVGRQGRETQYF.

The chain joins TRBV5-1 to TRBJ1-1, with D unclear. The V gene's germline CDR1 is SGHRS and CDR2 YFSETQ. The germline V and J ends were trimmed by 1 base and 1 base, with 8 bases remaining between them. The CDR3 is 14 residues long. In DNA, the CDR3 is TGCGCCAGCAGCTTGACCCAGCAGAACACTGAAGCTTTCTTT. This encodes CASSLTQQNTEAFF.